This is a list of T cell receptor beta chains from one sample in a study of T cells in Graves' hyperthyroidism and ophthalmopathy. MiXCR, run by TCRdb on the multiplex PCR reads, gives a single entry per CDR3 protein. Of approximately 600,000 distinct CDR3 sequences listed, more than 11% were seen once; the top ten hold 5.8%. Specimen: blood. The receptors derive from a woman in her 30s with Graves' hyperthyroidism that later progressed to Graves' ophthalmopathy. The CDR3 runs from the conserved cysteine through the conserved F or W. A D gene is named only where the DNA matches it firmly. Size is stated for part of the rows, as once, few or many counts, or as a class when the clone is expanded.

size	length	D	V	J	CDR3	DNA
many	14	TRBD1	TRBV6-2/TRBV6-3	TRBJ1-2	CASSYLGGQLFYTF	TGTGCCAGCAGTTACCTAGGGGGACAGCTCTTCTACACCTTC
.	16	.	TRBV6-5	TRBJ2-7	CASSYSMGLLGYEQYF	TGTGCCAGCAGTTACTCGATGGGGCTTCTTGGCTACGAGCAGTACTTC
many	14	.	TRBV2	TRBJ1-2	CASSEIQDSYGYTF	TGTGCCAGCAGTGAAATACAGGACTCCTATGGCTACACCTTC
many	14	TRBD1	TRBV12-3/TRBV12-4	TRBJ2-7	CASSDRQGAYEQYF	TGTGCCAGCAGCGATAGACAGGGAGCCTACGAGCAGTACTTC
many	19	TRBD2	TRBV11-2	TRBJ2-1	CASSQRGTSGFLSYNEQFF	TGTGCCAGCAGCCAGCGGGGGACTAGCGGCTTCCTATCCTACAATGAGCAGTTCTTC
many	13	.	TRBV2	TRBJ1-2	CASSGETDYGYTF	TGTGCCAGCAGTGGAGAGACCGACTATGGCTACACCTTC
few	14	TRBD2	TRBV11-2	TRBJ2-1	CASSLTSGIIEQFF	TGTGCCAGCAGCTTGACTAGCGGGATAATTGAGCAGTTCTTC
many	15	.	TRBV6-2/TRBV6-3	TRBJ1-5	CASRDGPRHNQPQHF	TGTGCCAGCCGGGACGGCCCGAGGCACAATCAGCCCCAGCATTTT
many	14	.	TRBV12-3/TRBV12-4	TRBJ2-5	CASNPGTGEETQYF	TGTGCCAGCAACCCCGGGACGGGAGAAGAGACCCAGTACTTC
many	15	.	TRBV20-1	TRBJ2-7	CSAPDSTLVSYEQYF	TGCAGTGCCCCCGACTCGACCCTGGTCTCCTACGAGCAGTACTTC
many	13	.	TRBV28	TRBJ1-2	CASRQGSNYGYTF	TGTGCCAGCAGGCAGGGTTCTAACTATGGCTACACCTTC
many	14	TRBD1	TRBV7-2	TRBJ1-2	CASSRNQGEQGYTF	TGTGCCAGCAGCCGAAACCAGGGGGAGCAAGGCTACACCTTC
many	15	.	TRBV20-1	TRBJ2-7	CSAGHRGTPTYEQYF	TGCAGTGCTGGTCACCGCGGGACCCCTACCTACGAGCAGTACTTC
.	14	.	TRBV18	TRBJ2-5	CASSPYRDQETQYF	TGTGCCAGCTCACCATACAGAGACCAAGAGACCCAGTACTTC
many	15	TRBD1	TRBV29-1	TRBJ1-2	CSVAAGQGINYGYTF	TGCAGCGTTGCCGCGGGACAGGGGATCAACTATGGCTACACCTTC
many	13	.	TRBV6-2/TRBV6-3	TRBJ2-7	CASSPGIAREQYF	TGTGCCAGCAGTCCCGGGATTGCTAGGGAGCAGTACTTC
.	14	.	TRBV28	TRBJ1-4	CASSERDGSEKLFF	TGTGCCAGCAGTGAAAGGGACGGATCTGAAAAACTGTTTTTT
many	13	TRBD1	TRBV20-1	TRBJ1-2	CSARDQGARGYTF	TGCAGTGCTAGAGACCAGGGGGCGAGGGGCTACACCTTC
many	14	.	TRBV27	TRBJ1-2	CASSFKSQGYGYTF	TGTGCCAGCAGTTTTAAAAGCCAGGGCTATGGCTACACCTTC
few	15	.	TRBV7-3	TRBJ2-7	CASSLGGGNSYEQYF	TGTGCCAGCAGCTTAGGGGGCGGGAACTCCTACGAGCAGTACTTC
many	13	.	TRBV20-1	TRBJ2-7	CSARGESSYEQYF	TGCAGTGCTAGAGGGGAGAGTTCCTACGAGCAGTACTTC
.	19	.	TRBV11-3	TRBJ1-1	CASSLAYRFESTEETEAFF	TGTGCCAGCAGCTTAGCCTACCGATTTGAGTCCACTGAGGAGACTGAAGCTTTCTTT
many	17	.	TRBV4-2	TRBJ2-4	CASSPVGEPGAKNIQYF	TGTGCCAGCAGCCCCGTCGGGGAGCCTGGGGCCAAAAACATTCAGTACTTC
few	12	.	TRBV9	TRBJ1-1	CASSEGEDVAFF	TGTGCCAGCAGCGAGGGGGAGGATGTAGCTTTCTTT
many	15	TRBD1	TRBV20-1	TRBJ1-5	CSARELGQGHQPQHF	TGCAGTGCTAGAGAGCTGGGACAGGGCCATCAGCCCCAGCATTTT
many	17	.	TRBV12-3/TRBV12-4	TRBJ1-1	CATLLSNYDTPITEAFF	TGTGCCACCCTCCTTTCGAATTACGACACCCCGATCACTGAAGCTTTCTTT
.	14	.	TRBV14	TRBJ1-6	CASSHRRGSSPLHF	TGTGCCAGCAGCCACCGAAGGGGGAGTTCACCCCTCCACTTT
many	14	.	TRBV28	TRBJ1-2	CASSRGGSGYGYTF	TGTGCCAGCAGCCGCGGGGGCAGCGGCTATGGCTACACCTTC
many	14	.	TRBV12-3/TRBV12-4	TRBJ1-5	CASSFGGSGQPQHF	TGTGCCAGCAGTTTCGGAGGTTCAGGACAGCCCCAGCATTTT
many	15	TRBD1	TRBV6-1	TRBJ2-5	CASSEGTGGWETQYF	TGTGCCAGCAGTGAAGGGACAGGGGGTTGGGAGACCCAGTACTTC
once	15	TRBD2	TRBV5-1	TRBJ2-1	CASSLVVSGNDERFF	TGCGCCAGCAGCTTGGTCGTTAGCGGGAATGATGAGCGGTTCTTC
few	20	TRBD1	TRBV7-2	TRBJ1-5	CASSRISGQGLGASNQPQHF	TGTGCCAGCAGCCGTATTAGTGGACAGGGTTTGGGGGCTAGCAATCAGCCCCAGCATTTT
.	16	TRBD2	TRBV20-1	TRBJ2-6	CSASSGGSSGANVLTF	TGCAGTGCTAGCTCCGGCGGGAGCTCTGGGGCCAACGTCCTGACTTTC
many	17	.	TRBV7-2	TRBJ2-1	CASSLGGWGPFVDEQFF	TGTGCCAGCAGCTTAGGGGGGTGGGGGCCCTTTGTTGATGAGCAGTTCTTC
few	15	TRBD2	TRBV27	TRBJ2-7	CASSLESAGSYEQYF	TGTGCCAGCAGTTTAGAGTCAGCGGGATCCTACGAGCAGTACTTC
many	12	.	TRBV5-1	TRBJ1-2	CASSLDRGGYTF	TGCGCCAGCAGCTTGGACAGAGGGGGCTACACCTTC
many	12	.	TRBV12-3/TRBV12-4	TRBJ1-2	CASTEGNYGYTF	TGTGCCAGCACCGAAGGGAACTATGGCTACACCTTC
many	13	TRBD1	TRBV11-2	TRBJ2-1	CASSPGQANEQFF	TGTGCCAGCAGCCCGGGACAGGCCAATGAGCAGTTCTTC
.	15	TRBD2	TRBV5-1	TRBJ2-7	CASSTTLAGGHEQYF	TGCGCCAGCAGCACCACTCTAGCGGGAGGTCACGAGCAGTACTTC
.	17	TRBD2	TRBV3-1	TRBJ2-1	CASSQRLAGGLYNEQFF	TGTGCCAGCAGCCAACGGTTAGCGGGAGGTCTCTACAATGAGCAGTTCTTC
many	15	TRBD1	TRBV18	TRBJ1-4	CASSPDRGALKGLFF	TGTGCCAGCTCACCCGACAGGGGAGCTTTGAAAGGGCTGTTTTTT
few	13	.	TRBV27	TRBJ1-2	CASRISSLSGYTF	TGTGCCAGCCGAATTTCCTCCCTCTCGGGCTACACCTTC